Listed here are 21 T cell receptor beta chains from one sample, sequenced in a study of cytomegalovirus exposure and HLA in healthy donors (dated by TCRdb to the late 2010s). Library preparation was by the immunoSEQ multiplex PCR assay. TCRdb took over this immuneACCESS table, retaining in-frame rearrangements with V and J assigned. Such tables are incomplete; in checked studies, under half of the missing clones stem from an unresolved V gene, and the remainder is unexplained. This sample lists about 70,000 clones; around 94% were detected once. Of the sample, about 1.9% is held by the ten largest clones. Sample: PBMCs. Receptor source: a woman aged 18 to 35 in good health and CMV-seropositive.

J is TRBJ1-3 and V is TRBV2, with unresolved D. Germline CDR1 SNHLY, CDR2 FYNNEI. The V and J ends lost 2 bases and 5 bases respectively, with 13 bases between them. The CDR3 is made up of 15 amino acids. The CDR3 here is CASSELGLIRNTIYF. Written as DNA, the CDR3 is TGTGCCAGCAGTGAACTGGGCTTAATAAGAAACACCATATATTTT.

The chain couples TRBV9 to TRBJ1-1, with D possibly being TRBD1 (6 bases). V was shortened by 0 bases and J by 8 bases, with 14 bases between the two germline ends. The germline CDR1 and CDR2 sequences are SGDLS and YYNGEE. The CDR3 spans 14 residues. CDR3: CASSVGPDRTEAFF. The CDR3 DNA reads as TGTGCCAGCAGCGTAGGCCCAGACAGGACCGAAGCTTTCTTT. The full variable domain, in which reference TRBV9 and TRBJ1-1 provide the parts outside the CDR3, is DSGVTQTPKHLITATGQRVTLRCSPRSGDLSVYWYQQSLDQGLQFLIQYYNGEERAKGNILERFSAQQFPDLHSELNLSSLELGDSALYFCASSVGPDRTEAFFGQGTRLTVV.

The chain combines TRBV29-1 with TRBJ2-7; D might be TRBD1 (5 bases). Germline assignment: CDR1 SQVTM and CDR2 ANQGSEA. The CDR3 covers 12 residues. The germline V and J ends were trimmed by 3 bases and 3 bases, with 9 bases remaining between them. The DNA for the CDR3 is TGCAGCGTTGAGCAGGGTGGCTACGAGCAGTACTTC. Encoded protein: CSVEQGGYEQYF.

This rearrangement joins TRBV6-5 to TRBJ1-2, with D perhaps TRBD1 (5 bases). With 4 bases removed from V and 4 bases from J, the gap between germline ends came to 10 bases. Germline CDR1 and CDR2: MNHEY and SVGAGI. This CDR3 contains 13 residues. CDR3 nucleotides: TGTGCCAGCAGTTCTGCAGGGATCTATGGCTACACCTTC. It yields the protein CASSSAGIYGYTF.

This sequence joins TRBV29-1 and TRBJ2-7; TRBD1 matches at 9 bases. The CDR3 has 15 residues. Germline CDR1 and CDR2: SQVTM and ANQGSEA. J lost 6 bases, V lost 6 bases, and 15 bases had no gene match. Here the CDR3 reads CSVGGQGTFKGEQYF. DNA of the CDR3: TGCAGCGTGGGGGGACAGGGCACTTTTAAGGGCGAGCAGTACTTC.

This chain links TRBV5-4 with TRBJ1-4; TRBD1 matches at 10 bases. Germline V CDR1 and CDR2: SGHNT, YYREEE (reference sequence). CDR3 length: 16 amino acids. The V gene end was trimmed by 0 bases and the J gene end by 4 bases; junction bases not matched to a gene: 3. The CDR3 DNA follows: TGTGCCAGCAGCTTGGGACAGGGGGCGAATAATGAAAAACTGTTTTTT. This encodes CASSLGQGANNEKLFF.

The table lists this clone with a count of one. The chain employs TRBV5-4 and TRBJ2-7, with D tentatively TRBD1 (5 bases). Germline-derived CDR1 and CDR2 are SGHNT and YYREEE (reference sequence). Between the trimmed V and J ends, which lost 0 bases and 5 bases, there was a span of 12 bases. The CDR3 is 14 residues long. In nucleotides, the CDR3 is TGTGCCAGCAGCTTGGTTAGGGGCGAGGACGAGCAGTACTTC. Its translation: CASSLVRGEDEQYF.

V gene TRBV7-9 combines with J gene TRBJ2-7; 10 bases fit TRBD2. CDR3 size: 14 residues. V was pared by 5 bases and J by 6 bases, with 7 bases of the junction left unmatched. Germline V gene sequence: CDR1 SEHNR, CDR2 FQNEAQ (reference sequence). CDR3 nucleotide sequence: TGTGCCAGCAGCCATCGGACTAGCGGAGGCGAGCAGTACTTC. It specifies CASSHRTSGGEQYF. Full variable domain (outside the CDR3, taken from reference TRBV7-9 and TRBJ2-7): DTGVSQNPRHKITKRGQNVTFRCDPISEHNRLYWYRQTLGQGPEFLTYFQNEAQLEKSRLLSDRFSAERPKGSFSTLEIQRTEQGDSAMYLCASSHRTSGGEQYFGPGTRLTVT.

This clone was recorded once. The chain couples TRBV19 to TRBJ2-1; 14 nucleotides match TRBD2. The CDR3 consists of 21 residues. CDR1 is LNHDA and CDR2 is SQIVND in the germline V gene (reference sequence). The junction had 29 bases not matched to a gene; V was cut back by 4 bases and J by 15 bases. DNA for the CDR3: TGTGCCAGTAGTAGCGTCCGGGACAGAAGGCCGGGACTAGCGGGAGCAAGTGAGTCGTTCTTC. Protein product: CASSSVRDRRPGLAGASESFF. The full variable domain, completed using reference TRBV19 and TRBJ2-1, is DGGITQSPKYLFRKEGQNVTLSCEQNLNHDAMYWYRQDPGQGLRLIYYSQIVNDFQKGDIAEGYSVSREKKESFPLTVTSAQKNPTAFYLCASSSVRDRRPGLAGASESFFGPGTRLTVL.

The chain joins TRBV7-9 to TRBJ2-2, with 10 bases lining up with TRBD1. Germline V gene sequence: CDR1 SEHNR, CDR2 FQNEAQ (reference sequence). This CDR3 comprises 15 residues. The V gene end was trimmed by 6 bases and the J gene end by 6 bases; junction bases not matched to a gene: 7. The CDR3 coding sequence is TGTGCCAGCAGACATGGACAGGGGGAGGCCGGGGAGCTGTTTTTT. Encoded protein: CASRHGQGEAGELFF. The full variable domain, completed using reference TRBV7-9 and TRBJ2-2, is DTGVSQNPRHKITKRGQNVTFRCDPISEHNRLYWYRQTLGQGPEFLTYFQNEAQLEKSRLLSDRFSAERPKGSFSTLEIQRTEQGDSAMYLCASRHGQGEAGELFFGEGSRLTVL.

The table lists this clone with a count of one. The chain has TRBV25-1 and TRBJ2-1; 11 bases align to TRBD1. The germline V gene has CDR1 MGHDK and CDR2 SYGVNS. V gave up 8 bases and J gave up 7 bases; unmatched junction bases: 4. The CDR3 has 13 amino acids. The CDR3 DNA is TGTGCCAGCTCGGGGACAGGGGGGAATGAGCAGTTCTTC. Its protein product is CASSGTGGNEQFF. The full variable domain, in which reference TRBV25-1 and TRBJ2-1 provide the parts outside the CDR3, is EADIYQTPRYLVIGTGKKITLECSQTMGHDKMYWYQQDPGMELHLIHYSYGVNSTEKGDLSSESTVSRIRTEHFPLTLESARPSHTSQYLCASSGTGGNEQFFGPGTRLTVL.

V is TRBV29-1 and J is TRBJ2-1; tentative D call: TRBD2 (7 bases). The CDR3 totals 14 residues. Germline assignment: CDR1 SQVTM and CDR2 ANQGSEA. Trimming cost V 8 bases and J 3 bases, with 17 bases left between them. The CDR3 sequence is CSSDGGRNYNEQFF. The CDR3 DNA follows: TGCAGCTCTGACGGGGGGCGGAACTACAATGAGCAGTTCTTC.

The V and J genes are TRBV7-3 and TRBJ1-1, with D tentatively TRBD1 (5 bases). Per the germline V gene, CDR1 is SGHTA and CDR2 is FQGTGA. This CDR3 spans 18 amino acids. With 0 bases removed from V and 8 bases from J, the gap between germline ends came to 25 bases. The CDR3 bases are TGTGCCAGCAGCTTAACGGGTTACGAGAGTCCACAGGAGCACGAAGCTTTCTTT. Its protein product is CASSLTGYESPQEHEAFF.

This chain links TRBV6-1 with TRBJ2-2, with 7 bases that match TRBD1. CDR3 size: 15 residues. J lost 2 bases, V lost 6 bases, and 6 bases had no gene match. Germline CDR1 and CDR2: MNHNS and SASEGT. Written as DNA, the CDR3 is TGTGCCAGCAGCGTCCGGGACAGAAACACCGGGGAGCTGTTTTTT. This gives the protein CASSVRDRNTGELFF.

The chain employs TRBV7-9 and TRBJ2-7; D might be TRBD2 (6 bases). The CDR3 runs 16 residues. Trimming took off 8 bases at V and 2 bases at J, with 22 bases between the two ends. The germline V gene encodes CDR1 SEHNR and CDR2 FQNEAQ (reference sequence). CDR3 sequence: CASALAGSSWAYEQYF. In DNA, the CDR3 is TGTGCCAGCGCCTTAGCCGGGAGTAGCTGGGCCTACGAGCAGTACTTC.

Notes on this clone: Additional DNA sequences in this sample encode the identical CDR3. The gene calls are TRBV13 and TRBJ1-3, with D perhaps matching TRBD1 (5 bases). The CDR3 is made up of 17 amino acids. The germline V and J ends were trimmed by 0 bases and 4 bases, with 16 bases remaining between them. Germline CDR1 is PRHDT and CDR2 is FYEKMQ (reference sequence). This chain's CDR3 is CASSLGLTGGMGNTIYF. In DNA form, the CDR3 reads TGTGCCAGCAGCTTAGGCCTAACGGGGGGAATGGGAAACACCATATATTTT.

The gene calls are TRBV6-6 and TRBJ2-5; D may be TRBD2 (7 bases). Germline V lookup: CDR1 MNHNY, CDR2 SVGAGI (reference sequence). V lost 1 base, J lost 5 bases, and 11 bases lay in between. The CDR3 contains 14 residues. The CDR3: CASSYYGGRETQYF. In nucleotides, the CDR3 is TGTGCCAGCAGTTACTACGGGGGGCGGGAGACCCAGTACTTC.

The CDR3 here is CASSHRQAYEQYF. The CDR3 DNA reads TGTGCCAGCAGCCACAGACAGGCCTACGAGCAGTACTTC. The V gene is TRBV14, the J gene TRBJ2-7; perhaps TRBD1 as D (6 bases). The CDR3 is 13 residues long. Germline assignment: CDR1 SGHDN and CDR2 FVKESK. The V and J ends lost 3 bases and 2 bases respectively, with 8 bases between them.

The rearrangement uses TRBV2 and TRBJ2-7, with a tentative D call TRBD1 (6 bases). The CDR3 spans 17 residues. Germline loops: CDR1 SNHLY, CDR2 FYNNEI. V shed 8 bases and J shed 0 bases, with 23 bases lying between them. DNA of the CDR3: TGTGCCAGCGTTTATGCGTTGGGGGCGCTGAGCTCCTACGAGCAGTACTTC. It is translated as CASVYALGALSSYEQYF.

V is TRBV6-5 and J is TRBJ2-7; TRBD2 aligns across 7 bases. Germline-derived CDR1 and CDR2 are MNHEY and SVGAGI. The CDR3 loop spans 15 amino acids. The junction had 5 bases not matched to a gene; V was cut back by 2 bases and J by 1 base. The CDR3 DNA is TGTGCCAGCAGTTACGGTACTAGCGTTTCCTACGAGCAGTACTTC. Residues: CASSYGTSVSYEQYF.

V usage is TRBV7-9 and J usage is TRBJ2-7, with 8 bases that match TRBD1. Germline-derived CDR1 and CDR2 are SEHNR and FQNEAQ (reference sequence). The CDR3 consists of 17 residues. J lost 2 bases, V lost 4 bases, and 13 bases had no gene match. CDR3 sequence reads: CASSSSTGTGDAYEQYF. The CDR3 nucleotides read TGTGCCAGCAGCTCCAGCACCGGGACAGGCGACGCCTACGAGCAGTACTTC.